The next 9 T cell receptor beta chains were all read from a single sample in a study of blood T cells in healthy people across ages. Then a second PCR, running roughly 7 to 11 cycles, was carried out with a sample-barcoded 5' primer and a J-beta primer mix. TCRdb reprocessed the 5' RACE reads with MiXCR, giving one entry per CDR3 protein. The sample has around 990,000 distinct CDR3 sequences, more than 30% seen once; the top ten hold 13%. Input material: blood. The origin of the receptors is a man younger than 30 in good health.

This clonotype appeared a few times. The chain carries TRBV25-1 and TRBJ1-2; 9 nucleotides align to TRBD1. Germline trimming cut 11 bases from V and 7 bases from J; bases unmatched to any gene: 8. The CDR3 runs to 12 residues. Germline V lookup: CDR1 MGHDK, CDR2 SYGVNS. The CDR3 DNA reads as TGTGCCGCCTCCCGGGACAGGGTTGGCTACACCTTC. It specifies CAASRDRVGYTF.

Concerning this clonotype: The junction and the germline gene differ at one end; a read error may be behind it. The chain links TRBV10-3 to TRBJ2-7; possibly TRBD1 for D (5 bases). The CDR3 contains 18 residues. Germline loops: CDR1 ENHRY, CDR2 SYGVKD. CDR3 sequence (DNA): TGTGTCATCAGTGAGACCGACGGTGGTGGTGCAGGGTCTTACGAGCAGTACTTC. Its translation is CVISETDGGGAGSYEQYF.

The rearrangement joins TRBV6-6 to TRBJ2-3; weak D call: TRBD2 (6 bases). This CDR3 is built from 15 residues. Germline loops: CDR1 MNHNY, CDR2 SVGAGI (reference sequence). The ends were cut back, 8 bases at V and 2 bases at J, with 17 bases in the middle. The CDR3 protein is CASGVGGATTDTQYF. CDR3 nucleotides: TGTGCCAGCGGGGTCGGAGGGGCAACCACAGATACGCAGTATTTT.

This clonotype came up once. The genes are TRBV27 and TRBJ2-7, with 7 bases aligning to TRBD1. CDR3 length: 16 residues. V lost 1 base, J lost 2 bases, and 8 bases stayed unmatched. Germline loops: CDR1 MNHEY, CDR2 SMNVEV (reference sequence). DNA of the CDR3: TGTGCCAGCAGTTTATACGAGGGGCAGGGGGCCTACGAGCAGTACTTC. The encoded protein is CASSLYEGQGAYEQYF.

The chain links TRBV7-2 to TRBJ1-5; D unclear. Germline values: CDR1 SGHTA, CDR2 FQGNSA. There are 15 residues in the CDR3. V dropped 1 base and J dropped 3 bases, with 10 bases sitting between them. The CDR3: CASSLGGNLNQPQHF. CDR3 nucleotides: TGTGCCAGCAGCTTAGGTGGAAACCTCAATCAGCCCCAGCATTTT.

This chain joins TRBV20-1 and TRBJ2-7, with D perhaps TRBD2 (5 bases). Between the trimmed V and J ends, which lost 6 bases and 2 bases, there was a span of 17 bases. CDR3 size: 14 residues. Germline assignment: CDR1 DFQATT and CDR2 SNEGSKA (reference sequence). DNA for the CDR3: TGCAGTGCCCCGGGGAATCTGGGCACCTACGAGCAGTACTTC. Translated, it gives CSAPGNLGTYEQYF.

V is TRBV12-3 or TRBV12-4 and J is TRBJ1-5; D remains ambiguous. The CDR3 runs 12 residues. V was cut by 4 bases and J by 6 bases, with 7 bases left in between. DNA for the CDR3: TGTGCCAGCAGTTGGGGAGTTCAGCCCCAGCATTTT. It yields the protein CASSWGVQPQHF.

This chain uses TRBV7-9 with TRBJ1-6; a possible D gene is TRBD1 (6 bases). The germline V gene has CDR1 SEHNR and CDR2 FQNEAQ (reference sequence). Trimming removed 6 bases at V and 7 bases at J, with 19 bases between. The CDR3 length is 16 residues. Written as DNA, the CDR3 is TGTGCCAGCAGTCCCCAGGACAGTCGGGCCAATTCACCCCTCCACTTT. This sequence encodes CASSPQDSRANSPLHF.

A few counts support this clonotype. The chain combines TRBV24-1 with TRBJ1-5; a weak D match, TRBD1 (5 bases). Per the germline V gene, CDR1 is KGHDR and CDR2 is SFDVKD. The length of the CDR3 is 16 residues. Deletions cut 4 bases from V and 0 bases from J, with 12 bases between. CDR3 protein: CATSEGLSYSNQPQHF. The CDR3 bases are TGTGCCACCAGTGAGGGACTCTCATATAGCAATCAGCCCCAGCATTTT.